This record looks at one TCR beta chain sequence and its context. Antigen specificity is unknown. The data derive from a study of T cell clusters in autoimmune cytopenias. Turning to the study itself: Healthy control donors averaged around 54 years of age, with a median of roughly 60 years.

Germline CDR1 reads SGHNT; CDR2 reads YYREEE (reference sequence). The CDR3 extends over 15 amino acids. TRB was amplified from about 260 ng of peripheral blood genomic DNA per sample. One tube held mixed TRB-A and TRB-B primer pools for touch-down PCR. Following a re-call of the multiplex PCR reads, TCRdb has one entry per CDR3 protein and lacks DNA. The specimen's table records fewer than 7,500 distinct CDR3 sequences. Overall study results and limits: Physiological T cell clusters of healthy donors were apparently absent in primary autoimmune cytopenia patients.

Another study also made use of these data, one on T cell repertoires in aging, cancer and after chemotherapy. That report notes: Repeat sampling of healthy donors over several months to years showed clear clonal overlap. Loss of evenness, beyond lost richness, contributed to age-related TCR diversity decline in cancer patients.

The material sequenced was peripheral blood. This receptor was identified in a human donor in good health. V is TRBV5-4 and J is TRBJ2-3; the D gene TCRdb calls, TRBD1, cannot be checked with no DNA. Here the CDR3 reads CASSLTPQGTDTQYF.